A single TCR beta chain is shown here with its context. Its antigen is unknown. Nothing much larger sits one base from this clone, and base qualities are not available. The data are from a study of Graves' ophthalmopathy and Graves' hyperthyroidism (dated by TCRdb to about 2018). With regard to the full study: Peripheral blood was collected at initial diagnosis, before any treatment. The study used signatures of the TCR beta repertoire to tell Graves' ophthalmopathy apart from Graves' hyperthyroidism and to predict which patients would progress to ophthalmopathy. In total, 135 blood samples were TCR-sequenced: approximately 42 ophthalmopathy, roughly 80 hyperthyroidism and roughly 17 hyperthyroidism-to-ophthalmopathy patients. To explore V-J signatures that separate ophthalmopathy from hyperthyroidism, a discovery set of about a hundred patients was enrolled, consisting of about 45 with ophthalmopathy and around 60 with stable hyperthyroidism. For independent validation, a separate cohort was made up of around 19 hyperthyroidism patients plus 17 patients who later progressed from hyperthyroidism to ophthalmopathy. T-cell repertoires of thyroid tissue and blood were compared in 5 or 6 hyperthyroidism patients. Following sample collection, hyperthyroidism patients were given methimazole at a starting dose of 30 mg daily, and ophthalmopathy patients were given high-dose intravenous methylprednisolone. Broader findings and caveats from the paper: In validation, the model predicted ophthalmopathy progression with over 60% sensitivity and approximately 75% specificity; some 13 predicted patients were CT-confirmed with GO in a median of around 6.5 months. No statistical method was used to predetermine the sample size, and group allocation was not hidden from the investigators. Ophthalmopathy was separated from stable hyperthyroidism by the 13-signature model with roughly 88% sensitivity and 81.08% specificity in cross-validation and with 80%/75% in the test set. Among expanded thyroid clonotypes with frequency above 0.001, most also showed up in blood, which suggests that blood repertoires may reflect the thyroid immune response.

For repertoire sequencing, the TCR beta CDR3 regions were amplified from RNA transcripts. HTBI primers and the Qiagen OneStep RT-PCR kit were used in a first-round RT-PCR, which was followed by a second-round multiplex PCR, size selection and purification. The libraries underwent paired-end sequencing with 100 bp reads on an Illumina HiSeq2000. Per the source publication's procedure: SOAPnuke was used to process the reads, removing any read that contained adapters or uncalled bases, had a mean Phred below 15, or lacked an exact match to the constant primer or identifier. High-quality paired reads were merged with COPE v1.2.5. Clonotypes were defined as unique nucleotide sequences and were aligned to IMGT TRB V, D and J references using MiTCR v1.1. Analysis was restricted to V-J combinations with a frequency above 0.0001, which covered just over 98% of repertoires. A TCR clonal expansion and chaos score per V-J combination was defined as the ratio of F50 clonal expansion to chaos observed in the TCRdist matrix. Welch's t-statistics and random forest were used to reduce the features to about 12 V-J combinations, which were then used as input to a naive Bayes classifier. Thyroid-blood repertoire similarity was quantified with the Morisita-Horn index. TCRdb passed the public sequencing reads through fastp at Q25 and MiXCR, retaining productive beta sequences. Rows matching on CDR3 protein sequence are summarized as one entry with the most common DNA and genes. TCRdb's processing, not the authors', yielded these V and J calls. In this sample the table shows 200,000 to 300,000 distinct CDR3 sequences, 45% to 55% of which occur a single time. Roughly 50% of the sample is in the top ten clones.

CDR1 and CDR2 were assigned from the germline V gene as ENHRY and SYGVKD. Between the V and J ends, shortened by 2 bases and 1 base respectively, the junction contains 9 bases. The CDR3, cysteine through phenylalanine, is 14 amino acids long. Only CDR3 DNA is held: 42 bases, read in frame from base 1. Ophthalmopathy patients were characterized by moderately to severely active disease, a Clinical Activity Score of at least 3, a NOSPECS grade of at least 4, and a disease duration under 3 months. Patients with other autoimmune diseases, uncontrolled infections, pregnancy or lactation were excluded. Diagnosis was based on clinical symptoms, serum thyroxine, TRAb, thyroid ultrasound and orbital computed tomography. Using Ficoll-Paque density gradient centrifugation, PBMCs were isolated from roughly 9.2 ml of fresh peripheral blood. Total RNA was extracted with Trizol reagent and quality-checked on an Agilent 2100 Bioanalyzer.

Sequenced material: peripheral blood. This sequence uses TRBV10-3 and TRBJ2-7; the D gene assignment is ambiguous. The TCR sequence derives from an adult man with Graves' ophthalmopathy. The sequenced DNA is TGTGCCATCAGTGAGATGAAAGGTTCCTACGAGCAGTACTTC. The resulting protein is CAISEMKGSYEQYF.